The rows below give T cell receptor beta chains drawn from one sample of a study of blood T cell repertoires in COVID-19. Only in-frame clones appear in the TCRdb table, and some are missing; sequencing was by immunoSEQ multiplex PCR. The table includes about 250,000 clones, about nine tenths detected once. Sequencing used PBMCs or T cells enriched from blood (not recorded which). The receptors here all came from a man aged 40-55 years who had recovered from COVID-19. The CDR3 runs from the conserved cysteine through the conserved F or W. D genes are given only for firm matches. Size tells how often a clone was seen (once, few, many) or the class of an expanded clone, and some rows leave it out.

j_call | clone_size | d_call | v_call | cdr3_nt | cdr3_aa
TRBJ2-1 | - | TRBD2 | TRBV5-4 | TGTGCCAGCAGCTTTGGCGGGACTAGTGATTACAATGAGCAGTTCTTC | CASSFGGTSDYNEQFF
TRBJ2-7 | few | TRBD2 | TRBV14 | TGTGCCAGCAGCCAACAACTAGCGGGAGGCGGCGAGCAGTACTTC | CASSQQLAGGGEQYF
TRBJ1-6 | - | - | TRBV9 | TGTGCCAGCAGCGTAGGAGAGTCCTATAATTCACCCCTCCACTTT | CASSVGESYNSPLHF
TRBJ2-7 | - | - | TRBV5-1 | TGCGCCAGCAGCTTGGGTGGGAGGAGGCACGAGCAGTACTTC | CASSLGGRRHEQYF
TRBJ2-3 | - | - | TRBV27 | TGTGCCGCTCAGAGCGTGATAGGCACAGATACGCAGTATTTT | CAAQSVIGTDTQYF
TRBJ2-2 | - | TRBD1 | TRBV24-1 | TGTGCCACCAGTGTGACAGGGGGCACCGGGGAGCTGTTTTTT | CATSVTGGTGELFF
TRBJ2-3 | - | - | TRBV9 | TGTGCCAGCAGCGTAGATATGCCCTCCACTAGCACAGATACGCAGTATTTT | CASSVDMPSTSTDTQYF
TRBJ2-1 | - | - | TRBV27 | TGTGCCAGCAGTTTCGCCAGGGCCAATGAGCAGTTCTTC | CASSFARANEQFF
TRBJ2-2 | - | - | TRBV6-1 | TGTGCCAGCAGGATTAGTGGGGAGCTGTTTTTT | CASRISGELFF
TRBJ2-2 | - | TRBD1 | TRBV6-5 | TGTGCCAGCAGCCGACAGGGAAGCACCGGGGAGCTGTTTTTT | CASSRQGSTGELFF
TRBJ1-2 | - | TRBD1 | TRBV18 | TGTGCCAGCTCACCGTCACAGGGGGCGTTTGAGGGCTACACCTTC | CASSPSQGAFEGYTF
TRBJ2-5 | - | TRBD1 | TRBV18 | TGTGCCAGCTCACCAGAGGACAGGGGTCAAGAGACCCAGTACTTC | CASSPEDRGQETQYF
TRBJ1-2 | - | - | TRBV19 | TGTGCCAGTAGTATACACCGGGAAAGCTATGGCTACACCTTC | CASSIHRESYGYTF
TRBJ1-4 | few | - | TRBV4-1 | TGCGCCAGCAGCCAAGATCCCAGGGTAGGGGAAAAACTGTTTTTT | CASSQDPRVGEKLFF
TRBJ2-5 | - | - | TRBV3-1/TRBV3-2 | TGTGCCAGCAGCCAAGTAACCCACCTGAGGGAGACCCAGTACTTC | CASSQVTHLRETQYF
TRBJ2-1 | once | - | TRBV19 | TGTGCCAGTAGTATAGATCTAGGGACTTGGGAGCAGTTCTTC | CASSIDLGTWEQFF
TRBJ1-4 | - | - | TRBV9 | TGTGCCAGCAGCGTGGGACCGGGACACAATAATGAAAAACTGTTTTTT | CASSVGPGHNNEKLFF
TRBJ2-5 | - | - | TRBV7-8 | TGTGCCAGCAGCTTAGCGGCACAGGGGAGGCGGGAGACCCAGTACTTC | CASSLAAQGRRETQYF
TRBJ1-1 | - | - | TRBV4-2 | TGTGCCAGCAGCCAACTACCGGGTCAGGGGAACACTGAAGCTTTCTTT | CASSQLPGQGNTEAFF
TRBJ2-3 | - | - | TRBV6-2/TRBV6-3 | TGTGCCAGCAGTAGCATCACAGATACGCAGTATTTT | CASSSITDTQYF
TRBJ1-6 | few | TRBD1 | TRBV5-1 | TGCGCCAGCAGCTTAAACAGGGGGACCAATTCACCCCTCCACTTT | CASSLNRGTNSPLHF
TRBJ2-2 | once | - | TRBV7-3 | TGTGCCAGCAGCTCCCGGAGGACCGGGGAGCTGTTTTTT | CASSSRRTGELFF
TRBJ2-7 | - | TRBD2 | TRBV3-1/TRBV3-2 | TGTGCCAGCAGCCAGGGTGCTAGCGGCGACGAGCAGTACTTC | CASSQGASGDEQYF
TRBJ1-6 | many | TRBD1 | TRBV30 | TGTGCCTGGAGTGTACAGGGGGCCTGGGGAGGAGGGAATAATTCACCCCTCCACTTT | CAWSVQGAWGGGNNSPLHF
TRBJ2-7 | - | - | TRBV7-2 | TGTGCCAGCAGCCCCTTAACAGGGTACGAGCAGTACTTC | CASSPLTGYEQYF
TRBJ2-7 | - | TRBD2 | TRBV28 | TGTGCCAGCACCCCGGGGGGTGGGTCCTACGAGCAGTACTTC | CASTPGGGSYEQYF
TRBJ2-1 | - | - | TRBV19 | TGTGCCAGTAGTATCCCTAGCAGCTCTGAGCAGTTCTTC | CASSIPSSSEQFF
TRBJ2-3 | few | - | TRBV10-2 | TGCGCCAGCAGTGAGTCGTCGGGGTTTACAGATACGCAGTATTTT | CASSESSGFTDTQYF
TRBJ2-1 | - | - | TRBV9 | TGTGCCAGCAGCGTAGCTACTGGGGGGGGACATGGGAATGAGCAGTTCTTC | CASSVATGGGHGNEQFF
TRBJ2-7 | - | - | TRBV7-2 | TGTGCCAGCAGCCTCACAAGGAGCTCCTACGAGCAGTACTTC | CASSLTRSSYEQYF
TRBJ2-3 | - | TRBD2 | TRBV30 | TGTGCCCTCGGGAGGGGGGCAGGGGATACGCAGTATTTT | CALGRGAGDTQYF
TRBJ2-7 | - | - | TRBV5-5 | TGTGCCAGCAGCCAAGTGGTGGGCCCCTACGAGCAGTACTTC | CASSQVVGPYEQYF
TRBJ2-2 | once | - | TRBV10-3 | TGTGCCATCAGTGATAACACCAAGAACACCGGGGAGCTGTTTTTT | CAISDNTKNTGELFF
TRBJ2-1 | - | TRBD2 | TRBV3-1/TRBV3-2 | TGTGCCAGCAGCCAAGATCTTCGATGGCTAGCGGGAGGTGCTGAGCAGTTCTTC | CASSQDLRWLAGGAEQFF
TRBJ1-2 | - | TRBD1 | TRBV3-1/TRBV3-2 | TGTGCCAGCAGCCAAGGTGGCGGGACAGGGCATGGCTACACCTTC | CASSQGGGTGHGYTF
TRBJ2-7 | - | TRBD2 | TRBV4-1 | TGCGCCAGCAGCCAGAGTTTAGCGGGAGGGTACTACGAGCAGTACTTC | CASSQSLAGGYYEQYF
TRBJ1-2 | - | - | TRBV6-5 | TGTGCCAGCAGTTACGGGCGGGAATTGGGCTACACCTTC | CASSYGRELGYTF
TRBJ1-6 | - | - | TRBV6-5 | TGTGCCAGCAACTTACAGGGACCTAATAATTCACCCCTCCACTTT | CASNLQGPNNSPLHF
TRBJ2-1 | - | TRBD1 | TRBV27 | TGTGCCAGCAGTCCGGGACAGGTTACATATGAGCAGTTCTTC | CASSPGQVTYEQFF
TRBJ1-1 | - | - | TRBV10-3 | TGTGCCACCTCTGGGCAGTCGAACACTGAAGCTTTCTTT | CATSGQSNTEAFF
TRBJ2-5 | - | - | TRBV3-1/TRBV3-2 | TGTGCCAGCAGTCCAGGGGCGCACACGGAGACCCAGTACTTC | CASSPGAHTETQYF
TRBJ1-2 | - | - | TRBV7-3 | TGTGCCAGCAGCTTAACGCTGGTGTCGGGGGACTATGGCTACACCTTC | CASSLTLVSGDYGYTF
TRBJ2-3 | few | - | TRBV10-3 | TGTGCCATCAGTGAGTCTCGGGGTATAGATACGCAGTATTTT | CAISESRGIDTQYF
TRBJ2-3 | - | TRBD2 | TRBV11-2 | TGTGCCAGCAGCTTAGATGGAAGCGGGGGGGCTCGGGATACGCAGTATTTT | CASSLDGSGGARDTQYF
TRBJ2-4 | - | - | TRBV5-4 | TGTGCCAGCAGCGCGGACAGCCTCAAAAACATTCAGTACTTC | CASSADSLKNIQYF
TRBJ1-1 | - | - | TRBV9 | TGTGCCAGCAGCTCGGACAGAGCCCCTGAAGCTTTCTTT | CASSSDRAPEAFF
TRBJ1-4 | - | - | TRBV19 | TGTGCCAGTAGTATTCAGGCTGTGGCTAATGAAAAACTGTTTTTT | CASSIQAVANEKLFF